Each of the 10 T cell receptor beta chains below was sequenced from the same sample in a study of T cell repertoires in cytomegalovirus infection. These receptors' antigens are unknown. Via MiXCR, TCRdb re-called the reads, giving one row per CDR3 protein. Here the sample spans about 700,000 distinct CDR3 sequences, 33% being singletons. The specimen comprised cultured PBMCs, sampled from culture after CMV antigen stimulation. All receptors come from a human donor in good health (CMV status not recorded). Some clones in this sample may be carry-over from other donors' samples.

This clonotype was observed many times. The chain uses TRBV7-2 and TRBJ2-3; D uncertain. The CDR3 has 15 amino acids. Trimming cost V 2 bases and J 4 bases, with 13 bases left between them. The germline V gene has CDR1 SGHTA and CDR2 FQGNSA. The CDR3 DNA follows: TGTGCCAGCAGCTTACTCAGGTTTGGCGCAGATACGCAGTATTTT. This gives the protein CASSLLRFGADTQYF.

The rearrangement uses TRBV19 and TRBJ2-2; possibly TRBD2 for D (5 bases). Germline CDR1 and CDR2: LNHDA and SQIVND (reference sequence). This CDR3 region has 16 residues. Trimming removed 7 bases from V and 0 bases from J, with 15 bases in between. DNA for the CDR3: TGTGCCAGTACAAGGAGGAGCGGCGCGAACACCGGGGAGCTGTTTTTT. Protein product: CASTRRSGANTGELFF.

The chain has TRBV20-1 and TRBJ2-7; 9 bases are a match to TRBD2. Germline values: CDR1 DFQATT, CDR2 SNEGSKA (reference sequence). J gave up 3 bases and V 4 bases, and 19 bases lay outside the gene matches. CDR3 length: 18 residues. CDR3 residues: CSAITPALGSGGYYEQYF. The DNA for the CDR3 is TGCAGTGCTATCACACCCGCCCTGGGTAGCGGGGGTTACTACGAGCAGTACTTC.

The V and J genes are TRBV20-1 and TRBJ1-6; D might be TRBD1 (5 bases). Looked up from germline, CDR1 is DFQATT and CDR2 is SNEGSKA (reference sequence). V was pared by 7 bases and J by 6 bases, with 19 bases between. The CDR3 is made up of 15 amino acids. Written as DNA, the CDR3 is TGCAGTGTTCAACCGGCGGGACTGATTAATTCACCCCTCCACTTT. It codes for CSVQPAGLINSPLHF.

This clonotype was counted between two and nine times. DNA of the CDR3: TGTGCCAGCAGCCTTTTGCCTGCGGGACAAGAGACCCAGTACTTC. Its translation: CASSLLPAGQETQYF. V usage is TRBV4-2 and J usage is TRBJ2-5; D perhaps matches TRBD2 (6 bases). The V end was cut by 4 bases, the J end by 2 bases, with 14 bases between. The CDR3 sequence is 15 residues long. The V gene's germline CDR1 is LGHNA and CDR2 YNFKEQ.

V is TRBV2 and J is TRBJ1-2; 7 bases match TRBD1. The CDR3 spans 13 residues. With 5 bases clipped from V and 7 bases from J, the junction kept 7 bases outside the gene matches. Germline CDR1 SNHLY, CDR2 FYNNEI. The CDR3 DNA reads as TGTGCCAGCAGTCAAATAACAGGGGCTGGCTACACCTTC. It encodes CASSQITGAGYTF.

The chain recombines TRBV5-4 with TRBJ2-3; 9 nucleotides agree with TRBD1. V was pared by 3 bases and J by 3 bases, with 5 bases of the junction left unmatched. The CDR3 has 15 amino acids. Germline-derived CDR1 and CDR2 are SGHNT and YYREEE (reference sequence). This chain's CDR3 is CASSSGTGLTDTQYF. The CDR3 nucleotides are TGTGCCAGCAGCTCAGGGACAGGGCTAACAGATACGCAGTATTTT. The variable domain in full, completed from reference TRBV5-4 and TRBJ2-3, reads ETGVTQSPTHLIKTRGQQVTLRCSSQSGHNTVSWYQQALGQGPQFIFQYYREEENGRGNFPPRFSGLQFPNYSSELNVNALELDDSALYLCASSSGTGLTDTQYFGPGTRLTVL.

A remark on this clonotype: Relative to the germline gene, one junction end is altered; a read error may explain this. This chain uses TRBV15 with TRBJ1-6, with a possible D match to TRBD1 (5 bases). Germline CDR1 LNHNV, CDR2 YYDKDF (reference sequence). This CDR3 spans 17 amino acids. The CDR3 DNA reads TGTGCCACCAGCAGAGATCGGGGGAGCTCCTATAATTCACACCTCCACTTT. Protein sequence: CATSRDRGSSYNSHLHF.

This clonotype has at least ten counts. The chain carries TRBV7-2 and TRBJ1-1; the D gene is possibly TRBD1 (6 bases). CDR3 size: 13 residues. Between the trimmed V and J ends, which lost 3 bases and 13 bases, there was a span of 18 bases. Germline V gene sequence: CDR1 SGHTA, CDR2 FQGNSA. CDR3 in amino acids: CASSFNGGQRGFF. As DNA, the CDR3 is TGTGCCAGCAGCTTTAATGGGGGCCAAAGGGGTTTCTTT.

V usage is TRBV6-1 and J usage is TRBJ2-1, with 9 bases lining up with TRBD2. Germline V CDR1 and CDR2: MNHNS, SASEGT. V dropped 5 bases and J dropped 6; count of bases not matched to a gene: 8. This CDR3 comprises 15 residues. The CDR3, as DNA: TGTGCCAGCAGTACGAGACTAGCGGCCTTCAATGAGCAGTTCTTC. The encoded protein is CASSTRLAAFNEQFF.